This TCR beta chain was recovered during a study of radiation and T cells in renal cell carcinoma. Regarding time point: blood 4 weeks post-SBRT, at nephrectomy. Treatment defined: 15 Gy SBRT to primary tumor, nephrectomy 4 weeks later. This renal cell carcinoma was of the clear cell type. Some clones are missing from TCRdb's copy, which holds only in-frame ones; the method was immunoSEQ multiplex PCR. This table holds 60,000 to 75,000 clones, about 74% found once. CDR3 length: 15 residues. Per the germline V gene, CDR1 is LNHDA and CDR2 is SQIVND (reference sequence). V gave up 7 bases and J gave up 0 bases, with 13 bases separating them.

The sample in question was blood, obtained from a patient whose treatment included radiotherapy and nephrectomy. J is TRBJ2-1 and V is TRBV19; tentatively, D is TRBD2 (5 bases). This TCR was recovered from a man aged 55 to 69 with renal cell carcinoma. The CDR3 is CASKRFPSSYNEQFF. In nucleotides, the CDR3 is TGTGCCAGTAAGCGGTTCCCAAGCTCCTACAATGAGCAGTTCTTC. Full variable domain (outside the CDR3, taken from reference TRBV19 and TRBJ2-1): DGGITQSPKYLFRKEGQNVTLSCEQNLNHDAMYWYRQDPGQGLRLIYYSQIVNDFQKGDIAEGYSVSREKKESFPLTVTSAQKNPTAFYLCASKRFPSSYNEQFFGPGTRLTVL.